This TCR beta chain was observed in a study of shared clonotypes between healthy human individuals. Libraries were prepared by immunoSEQ multiplex PCR; TCRdb keeps only in-frame clonotypes and omits some of them. Of roughly 1,100,000 clones listed, 65% to 75% are singletons. There are many counts of this clone. The TCR sequence derives from a man aged 18 to 30 in good health. Sequenced sample: memory CD4+ T cells sorted from blood. Subset specified: CD45RA-negative fraction.

CDR3 residues: CASSPWGGLDNEQFF. DNA of the CDR3: TGTGCCAGCAGCCCATGGGGGGGGCTCGACAATGAGCAGTTCTTC. The V call is TRBV7-3, the J call TRBJ2-1; possibly TRBD2 for D (7 bases). The germline V gene has CDR1 SGHTA and CDR2 FQGTGA. Trimming stripped 5 bases from V and 5 bases from J, with 16 bases between. The CDR3 runs 15 residues.